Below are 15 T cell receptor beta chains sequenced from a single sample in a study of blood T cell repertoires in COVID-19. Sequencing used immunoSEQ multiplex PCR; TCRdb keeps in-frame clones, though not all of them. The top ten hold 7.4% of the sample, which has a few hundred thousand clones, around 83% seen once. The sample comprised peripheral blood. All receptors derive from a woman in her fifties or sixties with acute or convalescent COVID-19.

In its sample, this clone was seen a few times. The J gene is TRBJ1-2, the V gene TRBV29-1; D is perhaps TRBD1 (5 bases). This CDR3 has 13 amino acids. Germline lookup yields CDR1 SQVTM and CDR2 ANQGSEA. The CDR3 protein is CTINLYRGDGYTF. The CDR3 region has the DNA TGCACCATAAACCTTTATCGGGGGGATGGCTACACCTTC.

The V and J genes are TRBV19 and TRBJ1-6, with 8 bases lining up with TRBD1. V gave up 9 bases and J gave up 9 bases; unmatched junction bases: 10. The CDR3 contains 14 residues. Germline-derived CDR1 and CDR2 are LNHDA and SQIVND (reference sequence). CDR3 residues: CASQLQGESSPLHF. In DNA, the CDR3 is TGTGCCAGCCAACTACAGGGGGAAAGTTCACCCCTCCACTTT.

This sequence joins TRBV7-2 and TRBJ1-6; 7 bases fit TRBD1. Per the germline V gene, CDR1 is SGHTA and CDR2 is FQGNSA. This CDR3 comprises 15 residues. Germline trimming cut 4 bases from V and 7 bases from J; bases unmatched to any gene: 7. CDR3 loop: CASSSPGQLNSPLHF. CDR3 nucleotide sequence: TGTGCCAGCAGCTCCCCGGGACAGCTAAATTCACCCCTCCACTTT.

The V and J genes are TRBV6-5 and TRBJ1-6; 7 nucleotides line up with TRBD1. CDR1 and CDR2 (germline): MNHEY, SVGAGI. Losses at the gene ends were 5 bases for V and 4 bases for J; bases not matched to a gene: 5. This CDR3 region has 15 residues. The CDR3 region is CASSIMTGYNSPLHF. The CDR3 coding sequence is TGTGCCAGCAGTATCATGACAGGGTATAATTCACCCCTCCACTTT.

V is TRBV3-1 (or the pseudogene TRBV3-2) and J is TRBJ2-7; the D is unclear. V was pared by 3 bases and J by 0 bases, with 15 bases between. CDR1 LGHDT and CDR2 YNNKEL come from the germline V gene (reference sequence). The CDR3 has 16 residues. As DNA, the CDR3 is TGTGCCAGCAGCCACCTGTCTCGGCGGTACTCCTACGAGCAGTACTTC. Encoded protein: CASSHLSRRYSYEQYF.

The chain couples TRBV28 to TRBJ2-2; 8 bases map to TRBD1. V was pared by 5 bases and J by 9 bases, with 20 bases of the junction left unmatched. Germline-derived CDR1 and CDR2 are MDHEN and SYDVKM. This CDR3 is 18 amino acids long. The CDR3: CASSGGYGTGPISRELFF. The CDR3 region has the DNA TGTGCCAGCAGTGGGGGGTATGGGACAGGCCCGATTAGCAGGGAGCTGTTTTTT.

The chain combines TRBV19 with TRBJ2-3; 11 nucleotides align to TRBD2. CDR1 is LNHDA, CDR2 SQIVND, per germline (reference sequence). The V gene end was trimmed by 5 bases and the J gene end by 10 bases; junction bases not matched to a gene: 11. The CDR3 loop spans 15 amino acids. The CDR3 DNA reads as TGTGCCAGTAGTGCCACTAGCGGGGGCGAAGGGGCGCAGTATTTT. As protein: CASSATSGGEGAQYF.

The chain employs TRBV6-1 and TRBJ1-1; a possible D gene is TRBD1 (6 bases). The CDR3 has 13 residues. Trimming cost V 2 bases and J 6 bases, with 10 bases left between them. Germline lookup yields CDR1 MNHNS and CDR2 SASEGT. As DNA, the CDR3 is TGTGCCAGCAGTGAAACAGGGAAGGCTGAAGCTTTCTTT. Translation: CASSETGKAEAFF.

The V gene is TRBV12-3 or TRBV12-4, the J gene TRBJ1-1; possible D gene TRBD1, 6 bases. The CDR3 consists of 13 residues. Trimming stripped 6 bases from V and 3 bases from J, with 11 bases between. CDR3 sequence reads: CASSYGQYTEAFF. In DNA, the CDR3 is TGTGCCAGCAGCTACGGACAGTACACTGAAGCTTTCTTT.

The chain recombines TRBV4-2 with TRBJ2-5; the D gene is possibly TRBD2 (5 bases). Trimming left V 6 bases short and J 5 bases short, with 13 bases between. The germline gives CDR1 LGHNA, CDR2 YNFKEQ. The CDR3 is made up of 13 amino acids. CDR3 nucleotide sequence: TGTGCCAGCAGGGTGAGGGTTGGGGAGACCCAGTACTTC. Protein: CASRVRVGETQYF.

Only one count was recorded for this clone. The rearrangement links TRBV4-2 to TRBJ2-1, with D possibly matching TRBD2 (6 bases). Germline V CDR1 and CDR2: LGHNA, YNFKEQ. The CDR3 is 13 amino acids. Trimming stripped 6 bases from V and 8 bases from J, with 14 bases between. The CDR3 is CASRPAGNHEQFF. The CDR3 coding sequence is TGTGCCAGCAGACCAGCGGGCAACCATGAGCAGTTCTTC.

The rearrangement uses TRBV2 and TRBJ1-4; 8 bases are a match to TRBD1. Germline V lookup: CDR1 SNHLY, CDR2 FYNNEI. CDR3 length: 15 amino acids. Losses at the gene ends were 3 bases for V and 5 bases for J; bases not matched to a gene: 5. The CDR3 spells CASSDFRTGNEKLFF. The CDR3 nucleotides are TGTGCCAGCAGTGACTTTCGGACAGGGAATGAAAAACTGTTTTTT.

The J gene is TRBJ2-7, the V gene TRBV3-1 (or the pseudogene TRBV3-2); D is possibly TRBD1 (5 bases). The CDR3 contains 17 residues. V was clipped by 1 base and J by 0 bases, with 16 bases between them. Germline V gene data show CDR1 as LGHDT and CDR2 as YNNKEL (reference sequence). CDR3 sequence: CASSQVWLGQGSYEQYF. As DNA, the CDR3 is TGTGCCAGCAGCCAAGTATGGTTAGGTCAGGGCTCCTACGAGCAGTACTTC.

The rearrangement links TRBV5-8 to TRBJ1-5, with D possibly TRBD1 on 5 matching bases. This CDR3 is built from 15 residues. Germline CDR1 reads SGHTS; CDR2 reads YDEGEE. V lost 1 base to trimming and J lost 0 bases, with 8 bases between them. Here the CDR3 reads CASSLFRGSNQPQHF. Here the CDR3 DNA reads TGTGCCAGCAGCTTGTTTAGGGGTAGCAATCAGCCCCAGCATTTT.

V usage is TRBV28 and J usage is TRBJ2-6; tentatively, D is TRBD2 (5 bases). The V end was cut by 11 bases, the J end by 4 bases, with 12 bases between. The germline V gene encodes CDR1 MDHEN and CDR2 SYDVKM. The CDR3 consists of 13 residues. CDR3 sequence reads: CAGLRSGANVLTF. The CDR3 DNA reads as TGTGCCGGACTTCGCTCCGGGGCCAACGTCCTGACTTTC. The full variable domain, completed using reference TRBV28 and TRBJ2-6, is DVKVTQSSRYLVKRTGEKVFLECVQDMDHENMFWYRQDPGLGLRLIYFSYDVKMKEKGDIPEGYSVSREKKERFSLILESASTNQTSMYLCAGLRSGANVLTFGAGSRLTVL.